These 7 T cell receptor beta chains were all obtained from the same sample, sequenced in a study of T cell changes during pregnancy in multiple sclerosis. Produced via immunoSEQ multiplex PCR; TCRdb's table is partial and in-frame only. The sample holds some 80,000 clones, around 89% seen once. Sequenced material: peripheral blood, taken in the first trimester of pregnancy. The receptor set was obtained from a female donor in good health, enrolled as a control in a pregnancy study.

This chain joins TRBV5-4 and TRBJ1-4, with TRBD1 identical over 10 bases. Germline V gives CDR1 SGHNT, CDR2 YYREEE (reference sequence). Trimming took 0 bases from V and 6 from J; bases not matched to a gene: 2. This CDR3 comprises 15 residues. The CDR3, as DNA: TGTGCCAGCAGCTTGGATGGGACAGGGGATGAAAAACTGTTTTTT. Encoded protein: CASSLDGTGDEKLFF.

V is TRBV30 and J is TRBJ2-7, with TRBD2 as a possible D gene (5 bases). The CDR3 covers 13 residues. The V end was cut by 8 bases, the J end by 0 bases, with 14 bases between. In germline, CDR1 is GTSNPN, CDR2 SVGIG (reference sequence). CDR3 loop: CAGWSGSSYEQYF. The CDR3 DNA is TGTGCCGGATGGTCTGGGAGCTCCTACGAGCAGTACTTC.

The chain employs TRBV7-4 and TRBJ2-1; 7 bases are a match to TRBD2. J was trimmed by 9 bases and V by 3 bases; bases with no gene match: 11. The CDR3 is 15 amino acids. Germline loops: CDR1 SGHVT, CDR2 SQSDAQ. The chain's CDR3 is CASSFPSQTSCEQFF. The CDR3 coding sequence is TGTGCCAGCAGCTTTCCCTCGCAGACTAGCTGTGAGCAGTTCTTC.

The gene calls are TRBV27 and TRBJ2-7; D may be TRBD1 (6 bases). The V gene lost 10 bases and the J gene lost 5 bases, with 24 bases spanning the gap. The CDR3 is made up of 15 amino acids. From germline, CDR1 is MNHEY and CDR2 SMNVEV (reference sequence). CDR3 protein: CATKGGPLDRDEQYF. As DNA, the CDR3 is TGTGCCACCAAAGGGGGACCCCTGGATCGGGACGAGCAGTACTTC.

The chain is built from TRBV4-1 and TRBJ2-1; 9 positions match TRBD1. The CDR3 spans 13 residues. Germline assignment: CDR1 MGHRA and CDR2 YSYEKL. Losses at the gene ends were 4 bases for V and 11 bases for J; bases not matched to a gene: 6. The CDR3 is CASSPPDRGQQFF. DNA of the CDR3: TGCGCCAGCAGCCCGCCGGACAGGGGCCAGCAGTTCTTC.

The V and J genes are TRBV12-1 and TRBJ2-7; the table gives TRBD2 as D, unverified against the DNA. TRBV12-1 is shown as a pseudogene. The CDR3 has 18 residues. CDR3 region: CASSSRTSGRGYSYEQYF. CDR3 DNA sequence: TGTGCCAGCAGCTCCCGGACTAGCGGGAGGGGCTACTCCTACGAGCAGTACTTC.

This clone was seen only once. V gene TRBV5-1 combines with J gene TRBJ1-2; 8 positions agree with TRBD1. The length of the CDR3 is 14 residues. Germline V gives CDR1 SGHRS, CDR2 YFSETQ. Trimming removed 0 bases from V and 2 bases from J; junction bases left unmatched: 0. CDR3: CASSLGQGNYGYTF. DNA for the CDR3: TGCGCCAGCAGCTTGGGACAGGGGAACTATGGCTACACCTTC.